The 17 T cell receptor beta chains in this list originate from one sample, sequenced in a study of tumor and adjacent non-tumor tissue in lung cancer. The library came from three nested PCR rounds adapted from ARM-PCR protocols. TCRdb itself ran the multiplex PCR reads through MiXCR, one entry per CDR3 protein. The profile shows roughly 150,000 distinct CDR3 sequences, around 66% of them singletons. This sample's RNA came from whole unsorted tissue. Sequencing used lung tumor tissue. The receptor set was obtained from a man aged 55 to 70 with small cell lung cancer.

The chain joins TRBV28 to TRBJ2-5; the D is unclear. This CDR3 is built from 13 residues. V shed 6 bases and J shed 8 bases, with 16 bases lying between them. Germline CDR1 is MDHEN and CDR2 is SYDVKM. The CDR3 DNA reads TGTGCCAGCAGACCAACAGCGCCCGCTACCCAGTACTTC. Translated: CASRPTAPATQYF.

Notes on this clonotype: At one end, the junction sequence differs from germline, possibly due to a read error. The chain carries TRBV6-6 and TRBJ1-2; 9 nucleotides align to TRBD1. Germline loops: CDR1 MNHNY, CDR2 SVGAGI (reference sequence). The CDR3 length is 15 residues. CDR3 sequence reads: CASSSTGTGIDGCTF. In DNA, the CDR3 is TGTGCCAGCAGTTCCACCGGGACAGGGATTGATGGCTGCACCTTC.

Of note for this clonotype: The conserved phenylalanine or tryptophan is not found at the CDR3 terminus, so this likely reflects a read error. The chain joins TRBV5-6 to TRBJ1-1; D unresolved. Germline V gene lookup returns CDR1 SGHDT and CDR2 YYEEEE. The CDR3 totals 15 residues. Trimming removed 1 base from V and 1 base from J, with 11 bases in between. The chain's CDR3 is CASSLRVLRNTEAFV. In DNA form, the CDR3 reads TGTGCCAGCAGCTTGAGGGTTCTGCGGAACACTGAAGCTTTCGTT.

The CDR3 here is CASGEGLALGYEQYV. The CDR3 DNA follows: TGTGCCAGCGGGGAGGGGCTAGCGCTAGGCTACGAGCAGTACGTC. V usage is TRBV6-5 and J usage is TRBJ2-7, with TRBD2 matching over 7 bases. CDR3 length: 15 residues. CDR1 MNHEY and CDR2 SVGAGI come from the germline V gene. The junction had 13 bases not matched to a gene; V was cut back by 8 bases and J by 3 bases.

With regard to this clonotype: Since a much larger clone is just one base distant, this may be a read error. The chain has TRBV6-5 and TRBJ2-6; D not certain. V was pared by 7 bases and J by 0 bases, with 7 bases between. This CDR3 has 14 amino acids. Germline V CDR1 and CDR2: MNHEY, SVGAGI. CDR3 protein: CASTHISGANVLTF. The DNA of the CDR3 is TGTGCCAGCACCCACATCTCTGGGGCCAACGTCCTGACTTTC.

The DNA for the CDR3 is TGCAGTGTGGATAGCTATTACAACGATGAGCAGTTCTTC. Translating gives CSVDSYYNDEQFF. The V gene is TRBV20-1, the J gene TRBJ2-1; D is uncertain. With 7 bases removed from V and 8 bases from J, the gap between germline ends came to 18 bases. Germline V gives CDR1 DFQATT, CDR2 SNEGSKA (reference sequence). This CDR3 is 13 amino acids long.

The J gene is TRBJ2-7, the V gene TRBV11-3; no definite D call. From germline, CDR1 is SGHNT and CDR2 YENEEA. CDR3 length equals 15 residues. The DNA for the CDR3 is TGTGACATCAGCTTAGATGCAGTCGTCTCCTACGAGCAGTACTTC. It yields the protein CDISLDAVVSYEQYF.

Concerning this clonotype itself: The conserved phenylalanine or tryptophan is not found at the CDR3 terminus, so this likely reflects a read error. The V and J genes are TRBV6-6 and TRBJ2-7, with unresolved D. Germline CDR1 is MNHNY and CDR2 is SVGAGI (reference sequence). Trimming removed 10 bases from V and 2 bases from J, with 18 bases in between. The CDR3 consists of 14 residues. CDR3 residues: CANTRDDGTYEQYL. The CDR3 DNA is TGTGCCAACACCAGAGATGACGGCACCTACGAGCAGTACTTA.

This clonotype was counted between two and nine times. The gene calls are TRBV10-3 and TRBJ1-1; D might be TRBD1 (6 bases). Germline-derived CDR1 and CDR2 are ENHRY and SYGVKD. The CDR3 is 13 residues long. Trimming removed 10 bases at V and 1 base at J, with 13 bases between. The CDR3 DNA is TGTGCCACCGGGGGGACACAGAACACTGAAGCTTTCTTT. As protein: CATGGTQNTEAFF.

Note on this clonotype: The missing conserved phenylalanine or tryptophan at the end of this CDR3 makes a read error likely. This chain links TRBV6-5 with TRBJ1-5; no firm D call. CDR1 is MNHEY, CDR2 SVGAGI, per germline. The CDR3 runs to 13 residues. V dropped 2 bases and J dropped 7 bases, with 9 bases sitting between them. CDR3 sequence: CASSYVGGQPQHY. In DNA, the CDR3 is TGTGCCAGCAGTTACGTGGGTGGACAGCCCCAGCATTAT.

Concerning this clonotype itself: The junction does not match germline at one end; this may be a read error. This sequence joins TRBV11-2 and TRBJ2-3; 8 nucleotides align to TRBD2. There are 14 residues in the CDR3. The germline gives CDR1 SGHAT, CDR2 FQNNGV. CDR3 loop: CASSMSGGTDMQYF. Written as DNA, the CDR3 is TGTGCCAGCAGCATGAGCGGGGGCACAGATATGCAGTATTTT.

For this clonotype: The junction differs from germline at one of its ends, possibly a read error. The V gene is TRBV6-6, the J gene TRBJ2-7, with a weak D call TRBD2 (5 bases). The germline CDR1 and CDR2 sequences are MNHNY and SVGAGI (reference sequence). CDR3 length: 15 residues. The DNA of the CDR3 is TGTACCAGCAGTGCTCAGAGGGTCGCCAGATACGAGCAGTACTTC. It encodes CTSSAQRVARYEQYF.

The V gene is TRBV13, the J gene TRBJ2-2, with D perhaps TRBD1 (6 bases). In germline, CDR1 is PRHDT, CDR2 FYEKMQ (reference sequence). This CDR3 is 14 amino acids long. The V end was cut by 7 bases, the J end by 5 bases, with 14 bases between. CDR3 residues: CASMLDRGTGELFF. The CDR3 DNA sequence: TGTGCCAGCATGTTGGACAGAGGAACCGGGGAGCTGTTTTTT.

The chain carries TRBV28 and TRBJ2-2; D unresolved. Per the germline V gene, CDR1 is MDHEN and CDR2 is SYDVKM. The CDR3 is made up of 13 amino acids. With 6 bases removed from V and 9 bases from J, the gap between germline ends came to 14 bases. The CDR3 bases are TGTGCCAGCAGATGGGGATCGGCCTGGGAGCTGTTTTTT. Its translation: CASRWGSAWELFF.

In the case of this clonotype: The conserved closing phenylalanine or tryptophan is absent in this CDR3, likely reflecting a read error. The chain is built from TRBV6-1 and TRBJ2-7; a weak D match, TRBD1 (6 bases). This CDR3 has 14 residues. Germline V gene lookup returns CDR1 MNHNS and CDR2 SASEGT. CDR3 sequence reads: CTSSDGTRYHEQYL. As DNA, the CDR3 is TGTACCAGCAGTGACGGGACACGTTACCACGAGCAGTACTTG.

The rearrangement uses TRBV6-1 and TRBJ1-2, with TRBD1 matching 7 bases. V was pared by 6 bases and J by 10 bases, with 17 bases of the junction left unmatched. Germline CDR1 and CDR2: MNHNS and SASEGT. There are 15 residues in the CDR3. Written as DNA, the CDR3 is TGTGCCAGCAGCCTAACCGGGACAGCTAACTGTGACTACACCTTC. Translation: CASSLTGTANCDYTF.

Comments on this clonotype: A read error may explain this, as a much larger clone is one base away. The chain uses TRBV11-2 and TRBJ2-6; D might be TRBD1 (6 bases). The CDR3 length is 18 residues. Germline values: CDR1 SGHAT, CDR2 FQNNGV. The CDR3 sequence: CASSLRQGRNSGANVPTF. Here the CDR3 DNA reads TGTGCCAGCAGCTTACGGCAGGGGCGAAACTCTGGGGCCAACGTCCCGACTTTC.